This T cell receptor beta chain emerged from a study of PD-1 blockade in classical Hodgkin lymphoma. Study as a whole: Administration of nivolumab to patients was at 3 mg/kg intravenously every 2 weeks.

Note on this clone: The antigen remains undetermined.

Regarding the study as a whole: The diversity seen at baseline in complete responders resembled that of newly diagnosed patients. TCR diversity at baseline was reported to be reduced in newly diagnosed patients relative to healthy donors.

Brentuximab vedotin exposure varied among the patients, all of whom had relapsed after autologous stem cell transplantation. The CDR3 spans 14 residues. Germline V gene sequence: CDR1 SNHLY, CDR2 FYNNEI. Trimming stripped 5 bases from V and 8 bases from J, with 18 bases between. The method was immunoSEQ multiplex PCR; TCRdb's version includes in-frame clones alone and lacks a portion of them. The sample lists approximately 160,000 clones; about 78% were seen once. The clonotype comes from a human donor with classical Hodgkin lymphoma. The V gene is TRBV2, the J gene TRBJ1-2, with D maybe TRBD1 (6 bases). Sequenced here: peripheral blood mononuclear cells (PBMCs), sampled before the second cycle of nivolumab. The CDR3 region is CASSFRQALGGYTF. CDR3 in DNA: TGTGCCAGCAGTTTCCGACAGGCCCTCGGCGGCTACACCTTC.